This TCR beta chain was profiled in a study of radiation and T cells in renal cell carcinoma. Produced via immunoSEQ multiplex PCR; TCRdb's table is partial and in-frame only. The sample shows 140,000 to 150,000 clones, approximately 86% of them seen only once. Points from the study as a whole: From baseline, blood top tumor clonotypes peaked at 2 weeks post-radiation.

As to time point: blood 4 weeks post-SBRT, at nephrectomy. The treatment is: 15 Gy SBRT to primary tumor, nephrectomy 4 weeks later. The patient's renal cell carcinoma had clear cell pathology. From germline, CDR1 is SGDLS and CDR2 YYNGEE. V was cut by 0 bases and J by 1 base, with 4 bases left in between. This CDR3 comprises 14 residues. This clone appeared once. The antigen remains unidentified. The chain recombines TRBV9 with TRBJ2-2, with D unresolved. This specimen was blood, taken from a patient whose treatment included radiotherapy and nephrectomy. This TCR was recovered from a woman between 45 and 60 years old with renal cell carcinoma. The CDR3 DNA follows: TGTGCCAGCAGCGTAGAACAGAACACCGGGGAGCTGTTTTTT. Amino acid sequence: CASSVEQNTGELFF.